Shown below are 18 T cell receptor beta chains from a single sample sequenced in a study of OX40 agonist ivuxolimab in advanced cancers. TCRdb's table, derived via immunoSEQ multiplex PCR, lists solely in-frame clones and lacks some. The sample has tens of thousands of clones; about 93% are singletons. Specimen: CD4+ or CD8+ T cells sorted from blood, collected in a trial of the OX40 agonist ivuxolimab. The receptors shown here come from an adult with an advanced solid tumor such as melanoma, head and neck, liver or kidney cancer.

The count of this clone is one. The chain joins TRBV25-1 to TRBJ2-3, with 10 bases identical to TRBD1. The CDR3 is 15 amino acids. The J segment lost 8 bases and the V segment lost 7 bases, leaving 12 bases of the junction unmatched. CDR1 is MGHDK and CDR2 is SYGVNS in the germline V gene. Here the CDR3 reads CASIGQGGSGVTQYF. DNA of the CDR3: TGTGCCAGCATAGGACAGGGGGGATCGGGAGTTACGCAGTATTTT.

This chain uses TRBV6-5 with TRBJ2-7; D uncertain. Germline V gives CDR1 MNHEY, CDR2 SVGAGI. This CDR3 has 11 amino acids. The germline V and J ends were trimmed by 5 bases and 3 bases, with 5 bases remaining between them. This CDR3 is CASSGYYEQYF. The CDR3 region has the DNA TGTGCCAGCAGTGGATACTACGAGCAGTACTTC.

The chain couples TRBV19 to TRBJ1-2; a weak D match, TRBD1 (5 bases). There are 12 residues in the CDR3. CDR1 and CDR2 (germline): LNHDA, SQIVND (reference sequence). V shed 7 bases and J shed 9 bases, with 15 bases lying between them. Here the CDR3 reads CASTDDSRRYTF. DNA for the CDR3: TGTGCCAGTACCGACGACAGCCGGCGCTACACCTTC.

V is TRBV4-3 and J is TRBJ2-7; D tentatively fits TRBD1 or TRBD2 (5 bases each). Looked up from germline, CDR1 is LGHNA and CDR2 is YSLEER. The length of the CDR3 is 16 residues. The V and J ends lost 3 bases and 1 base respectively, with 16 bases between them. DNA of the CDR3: TGCGCCAGCAGCCAGCACCGGGACCCCAATTCCTACGAGCAGTACTTC. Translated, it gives CASSQHRDPNSYEQYF.

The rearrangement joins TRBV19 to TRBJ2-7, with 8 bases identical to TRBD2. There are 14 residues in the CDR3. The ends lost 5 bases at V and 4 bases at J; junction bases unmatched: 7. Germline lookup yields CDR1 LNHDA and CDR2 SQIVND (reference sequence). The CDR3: CASSQGPGGYEQYF. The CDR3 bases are TGTGCCAGTAGTCAGGGCCCGGGAGGGTACGAGCAGTACTTC.

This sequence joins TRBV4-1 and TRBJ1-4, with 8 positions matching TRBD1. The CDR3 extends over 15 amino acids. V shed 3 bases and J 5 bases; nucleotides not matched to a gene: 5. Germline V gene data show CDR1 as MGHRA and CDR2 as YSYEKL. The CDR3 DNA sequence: TGCGCCAGCAGCCAGTCCGGGACAGGAAATGAAAAACTGTTTTTT. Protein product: CASSQSGTGNEKLFF.

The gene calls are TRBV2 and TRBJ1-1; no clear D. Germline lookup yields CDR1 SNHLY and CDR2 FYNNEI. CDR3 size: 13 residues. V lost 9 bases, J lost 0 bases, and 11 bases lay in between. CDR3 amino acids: CASTSIMNTEAFF. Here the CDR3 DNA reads TGTGCCAGTACCTCAATCATGAACACTGAAGCTTTCTTT.

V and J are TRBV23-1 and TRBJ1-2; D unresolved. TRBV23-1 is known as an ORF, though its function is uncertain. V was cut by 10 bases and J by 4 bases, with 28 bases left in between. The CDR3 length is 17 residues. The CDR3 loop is CANPGPGSIPYGYGYTF. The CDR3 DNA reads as TGCGCCAACCCCGGTCCGGGCTCGATACCTTATGGCTATGGCTACACCTTC.

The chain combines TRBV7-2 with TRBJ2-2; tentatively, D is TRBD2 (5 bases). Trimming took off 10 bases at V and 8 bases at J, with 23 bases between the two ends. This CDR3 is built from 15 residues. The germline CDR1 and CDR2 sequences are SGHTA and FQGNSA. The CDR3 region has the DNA TGTGCCATCAACGGCGGGCCCGTTCGTTCGGGGGAGCTGTTTTTT. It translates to CAINGGPVRSGELFF.

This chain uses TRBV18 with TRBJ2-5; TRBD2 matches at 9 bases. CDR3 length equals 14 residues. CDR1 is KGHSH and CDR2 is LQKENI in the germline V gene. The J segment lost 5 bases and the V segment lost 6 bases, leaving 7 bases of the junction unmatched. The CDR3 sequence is CASSSQSGGETQYF. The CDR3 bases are TGTGCCAGCTCGTCGCAGAGCGGGGGGGAGACCCAGTACTTC.

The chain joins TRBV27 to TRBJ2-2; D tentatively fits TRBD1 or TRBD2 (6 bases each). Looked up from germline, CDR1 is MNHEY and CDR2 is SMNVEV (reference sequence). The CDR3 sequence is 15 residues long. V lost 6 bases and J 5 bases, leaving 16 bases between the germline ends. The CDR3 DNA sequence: TGTGCCAGCAGCCCCAGGAGGGGGGATACCGGGGAGCTGTTTTTT. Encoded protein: CASSPRRGDTGELFF.

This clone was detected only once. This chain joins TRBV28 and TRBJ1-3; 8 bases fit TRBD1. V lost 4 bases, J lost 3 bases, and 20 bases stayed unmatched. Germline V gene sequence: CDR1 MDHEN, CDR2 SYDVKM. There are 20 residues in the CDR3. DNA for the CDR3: TGTGCCAGCAGTTCACCCCTGCCGCGGCAGGGGGCAGATCGTGGAAACACCATATATTTT. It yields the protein CASSSPLPRQGADRGNTIYF.

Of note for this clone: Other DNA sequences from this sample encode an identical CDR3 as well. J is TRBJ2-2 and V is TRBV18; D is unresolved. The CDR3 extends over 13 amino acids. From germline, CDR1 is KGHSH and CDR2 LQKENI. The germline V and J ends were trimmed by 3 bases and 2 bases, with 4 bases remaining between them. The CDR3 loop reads CASSPLNTGELFF. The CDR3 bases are TGTGCCAGCTCACCTTTAAACACCGGGGAGCTGTTTTTT.

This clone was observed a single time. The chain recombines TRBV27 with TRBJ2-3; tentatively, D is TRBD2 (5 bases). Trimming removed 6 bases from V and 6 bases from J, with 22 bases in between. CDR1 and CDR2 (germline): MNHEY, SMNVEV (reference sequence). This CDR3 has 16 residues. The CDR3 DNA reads TGTGCCAGCAGGATATTTGCGCGCGGAGGTTCTGATACGCAGTATTTT. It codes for CASRIFARGGSDTQYF.

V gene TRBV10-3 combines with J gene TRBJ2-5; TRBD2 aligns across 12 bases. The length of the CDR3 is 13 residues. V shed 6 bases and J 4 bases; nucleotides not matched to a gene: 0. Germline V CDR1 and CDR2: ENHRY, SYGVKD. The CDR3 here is CAIRGLAGETQYF. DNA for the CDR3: TGTGCCATCAGGGGACTAGCGGGAGAGACCCAGTACTTC.

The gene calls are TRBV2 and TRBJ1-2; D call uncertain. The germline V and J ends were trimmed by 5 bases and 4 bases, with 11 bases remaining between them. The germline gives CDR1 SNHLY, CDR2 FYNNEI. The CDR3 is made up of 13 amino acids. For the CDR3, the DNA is TGTGCCAGCAGTCCAGACGCTGCCTATGGCTACACCTTC. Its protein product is CASSPDAAYGYTF.

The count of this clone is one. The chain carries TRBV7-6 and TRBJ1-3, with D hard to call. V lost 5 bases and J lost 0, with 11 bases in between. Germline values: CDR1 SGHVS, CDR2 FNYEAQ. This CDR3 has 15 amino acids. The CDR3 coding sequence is TGTGCCAGCAGCCGCCCTGGCCTCTCTGGAAACACCATATATTTT. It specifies CASSRPGLSGNTIYF.

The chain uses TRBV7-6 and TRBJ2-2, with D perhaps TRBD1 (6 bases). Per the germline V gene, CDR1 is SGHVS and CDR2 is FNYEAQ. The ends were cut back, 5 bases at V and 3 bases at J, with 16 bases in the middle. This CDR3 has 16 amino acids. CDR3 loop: CASSPVNREYTGELFF. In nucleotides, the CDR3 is TGTGCCAGCAGCCCGGTAAACAGGGAATACACCGGGGAGCTGTTTTTT.